The present TCR beta chain was sequenced within a study of tissue T cells after allogeneic stem cell transplantation. Notes on the study in general: Few T cell clones were shared across patients, but motif clusters showed tissue-specific shared signatures. This small cohort was clinically heterogeneous, and sampling depth was a limitation.

There are 13 residues in the CDR3. Germline CDR1 reads SGHSN; CDR2 reads HYEKVE. J lost 4 bases, V lost 2 bases, and 2 bases had no gene match. As regards this clone: The target antigen is unknown. Here the gene names and germline are mouse. The read halts 1 residue ahead of the CDR3 end, with the missing end drawn from the germline J gene.

CDR3 sequences, V/J genes, frequencies and template counts came from survey-depth TCRbeta sequencing. The assay was immunoSEQ multiplex PCR, and TCRdb's table has in-frame clones only and misses some. Here the sample spans approximately 45,000 clones, 73% being singletons. The rearrangement uses TRBV12-1 and TRBJ2-5; 7 nucleotides line up with TRBD1. The sample comprised sorted cells pooled from one or two spleens. The sequence was obtained from a pool of C57BL/6 mice in good health. The CDR3 sequence is CASSPDREDTQYF. CDR3 DNA, as far as it was read: TGTGCCAGCTCTCCCGACAGGGAAGACACCCAGTAC.